A selection of T cell receptor beta chains follows, all from one sample in a study of Ad26.COV2.S vaccination and SARS-CoV-2 variants. Clones were sequenced by immunoSEQ multiplex PCR, and TCRdb holds only the in-frame ones, with some missing. The sample lists approximately 480,000 clones, around 88% occurring once. Source: peripheral blood, taken in a trial of Ad26.COV2.S vaccine versus placebo. These receptors came from a person between 18 and 65 years old who received the Ad26.COV2.S COVID-19 vaccine or a placebo. CDR3s include the opening cysteine and the closing phenylalanine or tryptophan. Each record gives: J gene, D gene, V gene, clone size, CDR3 length, CDR3 DNA, CDR3 protein. D genes are given only for firm matches. A clone size is listed for some rows: how often the clone was seen (once, few, many), or a class if it is expanded.

TRBJ2-2 NA TRBV19 NA 15 TGTGCCAGTAAGAGGGGGCGCGGGGACACCGGGGAGCTGTTTTTT CASKRGRGDTGELFF
TRBJ2-2 TRBD2 TRBV28 NA 18 TGTGCCAGCAGCCCAAGACGACAACCAAGACTAGCCCCCGGAGAGCTGTTTTTT CASSPRRQPRLAPGELFF
TRBJ1-2 NA TRBV5-4 NA 15 TGTGCCAGCAGCCCCCCCCCGGGGGGAGGCTTTTATTACACCTTC CASSPPPGGGFYYTF
TRBJ2-1 TRBD1 TRBV24-1 NA 20 TGTGCCACCAGTGACCAGGGACAGGGGTTCCCGGCCGGGTCCTACAATGAGCAGTTCTTC CATSDQGQGFPAGSYNEQFF
TRBJ2-7 NA TRBV19 few 12 TGTGCCAGTAATCCCGGGGGCGCCGAGCAGTACTTC CASNPGGAEQYF
TRBJ2-3 NA TRBV7-2 NA 13 TGTGCCAGCGGTTCGAGCGGCAGAGATACGCAGTATTTT CASGSSGRDTQYF
TRBJ1-4 NA TRBV3-1/TRBV3-2 NA 12 TGTGCCAGCAGCCTTGGAAATGAAAAACTGTTTTTT CASSLGNEKLFF
TRBJ2-7 NA TRBV29-1 NA 13 TGCAGCGTTGAGGGGGCAGGGGCATACGAGCAGTACTTC CSVEGAGAYEQYF
TRBJ2-2 NA TRBV4-2 NA 16 TGTGCCAGCAGCCCCTACGGCGGGACCACCACCGGGGAGCTGTTTTTT CASSPYGGTTTGELFF
TRBJ1-2 NA TRBV29-1 NA 12 TGCAGCGCCCCCACGGGAACTTACGGCTACACCTTC CSAPTGTYGYTF
TRBJ2-7 NA TRBV19 once 14 TGTGCCAGTAGCATCCGGGACAAGAGCTACGAGCAGTACTTC CASSIRDKSYEQYF
TRBJ2-1 NA TRBV29-1 NA 12 TGCAGCGTTGAAGATTGGAGAGGCCAGCAGTTCTTC CSVEDWRGQQFF
TRBJ1-1 NA TRBV5-1 NA 11 TGCGCCAGCAGCTTGGGGTATGAAGCTTTCTTT CASSLGYEAFF
TRBJ2-7 NA TRBV27 NA 13 TGTGCCAGCAGTTCCGGGACCAGGTACGAGCAGTACTTC CASSSGTRYEQYF
TRBJ2-7 NA TRBV7-2 NA 14 TGTGCCAGCAGCTCCGGTCTTAACGGGTACGAGCAGTACTTC CASSSGLNGYEQYF
TRBJ2-1 TRBD2 TRBV29-1 once 13 TGCAGCGTTGCCGGGAGGGCCCACCATGAGCAGTTCTTC CSVAGRAHHEQFF
TRBJ1-3 NA TRBV3-1/TRBV3-2 NA 17 TGTGCCAGCAGCCAAGTATCCTTCGGAATCTCTGGAAACACCATATATTTT CASSQVSFGISGNTIYF
TRBJ2-2 NA TRBV9 NA 17 TGTGCCAGCAGTCCTCCTACTAGCAGATCGAACACCGGGGAGCTGTTTTTT CASSPPTSRSNTGELFF
TRBJ1-4 NA TRBV4-1 NA 19 TGCGCCAGCAGCCTGCCCCCGGGGGCCCGGGCAAGGGTCCCTGAAAAACTGTTTTTT CASSLPPGARARVPEKLFF
TRBJ1-5 NA TRBV19 NA 14 TGTGCCAGTAGTATAACGGGGGAAGTAATGTCCCAGCATTTT CASSITGEVMSQHF
TRBJ1-2 NA TRBV6-2/TRBV6-3 NA 15 TGTGCCAGCAGTTACTCAGGAAGTAACAACTATGGCTACACCTTC CASSYSGSNNYGYTF
TRBJ2-1 NA TRBV18 NA 14 TGTGCCAGCTCTACTACCCAGGGAAACAATGAGCAGTTCTTC CASSTTQGNNEQFF
TRBJ2-3 NA TRBV9 NA 13 TGTGCCAGCAGCCCCAGCGGGACAGATACGCAGTATTTT CASSPSGTDTQYF
TRBJ1-1 TRBD1 TRBV19 NA 16 TGTGCCAGTAGTCGGACAGGGATTCTTCAGAACACTGAAGCTTTCTTT CASSRTGILQNTEAFF
TRBJ2-3 TRBD1 TRBV5-1 NA 14 TGCGCCAGCAGCTTGAAGGGGGCGACAGATACGCAGTATTTT CASSLKGATDTQYF
TRBJ1-3 NA TRBV28 NA 16 TGTGCCAGCAGCTCTCCTCTGGCGCCTCCCGGAAACACCATATATTTT CASSSPLAPPGNTIYF
TRBJ2-1 NA TRBV9 NA 17 TGTGCCAGCAGCCCAGAGGCGGCAGGGGGGACGAACAATGAGCAGTTCTTC CASSPEAAGGTNNEQFF
TRBJ1-3 NA TRBV5-5 NA 13 TGTGCCAGCAGCTCATCCTCTGGAAACACCATATATTTT CASSSSSGNTIYF
TRBJ1-2 NA TRBV5-1 few 14 TGCGCCTCCACGGCGGCTCAAGCCCTCGGAGGCTACACCTTC CASTAAQALGGYTF
TRBJ2-7 TRBD1 TRBV29-1 NA 12 TGCAGCGTGAAGACAGGGCCGGACGAGCAGTACTTC CSVKTGPDEQYF
TRBJ1-2 NA TRBV7-2 NA 16 TGTGCCAGCAGCCCGGTTTCTTTTGTGGACCCTTATGGCTACACCTTC CASSPVSFVDPYGYTF
TRBJ1-3 NA TRBV7-2 few 17 TGTGCCAGCAGCTTGGGGTGGTCAGGGGTCTCTGGAAACACCATATATTTT CASSLGWSGVSGNTIYF
TRBJ2-3 NA TRBV6-5 NA 14 TGTGCCAGCAGCCCCGGTTCCTACACAGATACGCAGTATTTT CASSPGSYTDTQYF
TRBJ2-6 NA TRBV12-2 NA 17 TGTGCAAGTCGCTCCCGACTAATGCGCTCTGGGGCCAACGTCCTGACTTTC CASRSRLMRSGANVLTF
TRBJ2-7 NA TRBV15 NA 14 TGTGCCACCAGCAGAGATCGGCAACACTACGAGCAGTACTTC CATSRDRQHYEQYF
TRBJ2-1 NA TRBV5-4 NA 15 TGTGCCAGCAGCTTGGACAAGTACGAGGACAATGAGCAGTTCTTC CASSLDKYEDNEQFF
TRBJ2-2 NA TRBV30 NA 13 TGTGCCTGCCTACAGGACCACCCCGGGGAGCTGTTTTTT CACLQDHPGELFF
TRBJ1-1 NA TRBV7-9 NA 17 TGTGCCAGCAGCTCGGAACAGGGAGCGCGGTCGGACACTGAAGCTTTCTTT CASSSEQGARSDTEAFF
TRBJ1-3 NA TRBV24-1 NA 13 TGTGCCACCCGTTCTTCGGGGGAAAACACCATATATTTT CATRSSGENTIYF
TRBJ1-1 NA TRBV6-6 NA 13 TGTGCCAGCAGTTTAGGCCGGAACACTGAAGCTTTCTTT CASSLGRNTEAFF
TRBJ2-7 NA TRBV5-4 NA 12 TGTGCCAGCAGCGGGGATTTCTACGAGCAGTACTTC CASSGDFYEQYF
TRBJ1-2 TRBD1 TRBV3-1/TRBV3-2 NA 17 TGTGCCAGCAGCCCTCTGGGGGGACAGGGGGCGACTAGTGGCTACACCTTC CASSPLGGQGATSGYTF
TRBJ2-3 TRBD2 TRBV7-9 NA 15 TGTGCCAGCAGCCTCACTAGCGGGATCACAGATACGCAGTATTTT CASSLTSGITDTQYF
TRBJ2-2 TRBD1 TRBV28 NA 15 TGTGCCAGCAGTCCGGGGACAGCCTACACCGGGGAGCTGTTTTTT CASSPGTAYTGELFF
TRBJ2-1 TRBD2 TRBV19 NA 11 TGTGCCAGTAGTAGAGCGGGAAAGCAGTTCTTC CASSRAGKQFF